One and the same sample provided the 20 T cell receptor beta chains below, sequenced in a study of monozygotic twins with cystic fibrosis. The method was immunoSEQ multiplex PCR; TCRdb's version includes in-frame clones alone and lacks a portion of them. In the table there are 8,500 to 14,000 clones, roughly 96% of which are singletons. Sequenced: blood. The receptors originated from a boy younger than 18 with cystic fibrosis.

The V and J genes are TRBV2 and TRBJ2-5, with 7 nucleotides matching TRBD2. Germline V gene lookup returns CDR1 SNHLY and CDR2 FYNNEI. V was pared by 4 bases and J by 5 bases, with 4 bases of the junction left unmatched. This CDR3 contains 13 residues. The CDR3 spells CASSAAGPETQYF. The DNA of the CDR3 is TGTGCCAGCAGTGCAGCGGGGCCCGAGACCCAGTACTTC.

This chain joins TRBV6-5 and TRBJ2-1; D is ambiguous. V shed 6 bases and J shed 5 bases, with 11 bases lying between them. CDR3 length equals 13 residues. Germline V gives CDR1 MNHEY, CDR2 SVGAGI. The CDR3 loop reads CASSLQPDNEQFF. The CDR3 nucleotides are TGTGCCAGCAGCCTACAACCTGACAATGAGCAGTTCTTC.

The rearrangement joins TRBV6-1 to TRBJ1-5, with D perhaps matching TRBD1 (5 bases). The length of the CDR3 is 18 residues. The germline V and J ends were trimmed by 0 bases and 1 base, with 16 bases remaining between them. The germline gives CDR1 MNHNS, CDR2 SASEGT. CDR3 region: CASSEAQYRQSSNQPQHF. Here the CDR3 DNA reads TGTGCCAGCAGTGAAGCGCAATACAGGCAAAGCAGCAATCAGCCCCAGCATTTT.

The chain has TRBV27 and TRBJ1-5; no clear D. The CDR3 consists of 16 residues. CDR1 and CDR2 (germline): MNHEY, SMNVEV (reference sequence). Trimming shortened V by 4 bases and J by 2 bases, and 15 bases separated the two germline ends. CDR3 in amino acids: CASSSRTGGGNQPQHF. CDR3 coding DNA: TGTGCCAGCAGTTCAAGGACGGGAGGCGGCAATCAGCCCCAGCATTTT.

The chain uses TRBV4-1 and TRBJ1-2; D remains ambiguous. Per germline, CDR1 MGHRA and CDR2 YSYEKL. V lost 0 bases and J lost 2, with 7 bases in between. The CDR3 spans 14 residues. The DNA for the CDR3 is TGCGCCAGCAGCCAAGAATCGGGGAACTATGGCTACACCTTC. It specifies CASSQESGNYGYTF.

The genes are TRBV27 and TRBJ2-7; 15 bases line up with TRBD2. CDR1 is MNHEY, CDR2 SMNVEV, per germline (reference sequence). This CDR3 comprises 18 residues. The trim removed 5 bases at V and 2 bases at J, leaving 10 bases unmatched. The CDR3 reads CASSKYSGLAGGTYEQYF. Here the CDR3 DNA reads TGTGCCAGCAGTAAGTACTCGGGACTAGCGGGAGGAACCTACGAGCAGTACTTC.

The chain couples TRBV7-6 to TRBJ2-5; 15 positions agree with TRBD2. The ends lost 1 base at V and 5 bases at J; junction bases unmatched: 5. The CDR3 has 17 amino acids. Germline V gene lookup returns CDR1 SGHVS and CDR2 FNYEAQ. In DNA form, the CDR3 reads TGTGCCAGCAGCTTAGTGGGACTAGCGGGAGGAGAGGAGACCCAGTACTTC. This codes for CASSLVGLAGGEETQYF.

The rearrangement links TRBV5-1 to TRBJ2-2; TRBD1 is a possible D gene (6 bases). CDR1 is SGHRS and CDR2 is YFSETQ in the germline V gene. The CDR3 totals 15 residues. The V and J ends lost 4 bases and 0 bases respectively, with 10 bases between them. CDR3 region: CASSPDRPNTGELFF. Here the CDR3 DNA reads TGCGCCAGCAGCCCTGACAGGCCGAACACCGGGGAGCTGTTTTTT.

The V gene is TRBV5-1, the J gene TRBJ2-7; 9 bases fit TRBD1. The CDR3 spans 16 residues. The germline gives CDR1 SGHRS, CDR2 YFSETQ. After removal of 0 bases from V and 1 base from J, the junction contained 5 bases not matched to a gene. The CDR3 reads CASSLDRTGASYEQYF. For the CDR3, the DNA is TGCGCCAGCAGCTTGGATCGGACAGGGGCATCCTACGAGCAGTACTTC.

The CDR3 DNA reads as TGCGCCAGCAGGGAACCGGGACAGGGTAAGGAAGGCTACACCTTC. Residues: CASREPGQGKEGYTF. This sequence joins TRBV5-1 and TRBJ1-2, with 9 bases that match TRBD1. The CDR3 contains 15 residues. Germline V CDR1 and CDR2: SGHRS, YFSETQ. V dropped 5 bases and J dropped 8; count of bases not matched to a gene: 13.

In this sample, this clone turned up once. The chain recombines TRBV21-1 with TRBJ1-2. TRBV21-1 is marked as a pseudogene. The CDR3 has 16 amino acids. The CDR3 here is CASSKDWGARTIGYTF. CDR3 nucleotides: TGTGCCAGCAGCAAAGACTGGGGCGCGAGGACTATTGGCTACACCTTC.

This chain uses TRBV5-4 with TRBJ2-3, with TRBD2 matching 7 bases. Germline loops: CDR1 SGHNT, CDR2 YYREEE (reference sequence). Trimming at V came to 0 bases and at J to 2 bases, leaving 3 bases not matched to a gene. This CDR3 is built from 15 residues. The CDR3 loop is CASSLGGGVTDTQYF. As DNA, the CDR3 is TGTGCCAGCAGCTTGGGGGGGGGAGTCACAGATACGCAGTATTTT.

This clone was seen just once. The V and J genes are TRBV9 and TRBJ2-7; 13 bases line up with TRBD2. CDR1 SGDLS and CDR2 YYNGEE come from the germline V gene. Trimming at V came to 3 bases and at J to 5 bases, leaving 8 bases not matched to a gene. The CDR3 spans 16 residues. Written as DNA, the CDR3 is TGTGCCAGCAGCGAGCGCCCGGGACTAGCGGGAAACGAGCAGTACTTC. Its translation: CASSERPGLAGNEQYF.

The gene calls are TRBV18 and TRBJ2-7; D uncertain. The CDR3 has 12 residues. V shed 2 bases and J shed 4 bases, with 6 bases lying between them. In germline, CDR1 is KGHSH, CDR2 LQKENI. In DNA form, the CDR3 reads TGTGCCAGCTCACCAGTATCTTACGAGCAGTACTTC. It yields the protein CASSPVSYEQYF. Full variable domain (rest looked up from reference TRBV18 and TRBJ2-7): NAGVMQNPRHLVRRRGQEARLRCSPMKGHSHVYWYRQLPEEGLKFMVYLQKENIIDESGMPKERFSAEFPKEGPSILRIQQVVRGDSAAYFCASSPVSYEQYFGPGTRLTVT.

J is TRBJ2-3 and V is TRBV7-6; 9 bases align to TRBD2. After removal of 5 bases from V and 1 base from J, the junction contained 4 bases not matched to a gene. Germline V lookup: CDR1 SGHVS, CDR2 FNYEAQ. This CDR3 has 15 amino acids. CDR3 loop: CASSLSGSGTDTQYF. CDR3 DNA sequence: TGTGCCAGCAGCCTTAGCGGGAGTGGCACAGATACGCAGTATTTT.

The rearrangement uses TRBV28 and TRBJ1-2; 8 positions agree with TRBD1. CDR1 is MDHEN, CDR2 SYDVKM, per germline. The V segment lost 7 bases and the J segment 7 bases; nucleotides outside the gene matches: 11. The CDR3 spans 14 residues. The CDR3 nucleotides are TGTGCCAGCACACCAGGGGGCAGATTAGGTGGCTACACCTTC. This sequence encodes CASTPGGRLGGYTF.

This chain joins TRBV27 and TRBJ1-1, with a tentative D call TRBD1 (6 bases). CDR3 length equals 12 residues. The V and J ends lost 5 bases and 7 bases respectively, with 11 bases between them. The germline V gene encodes CDR1 MNHEY and CDR2 SMNVEV (reference sequence). The CDR3 spells CASSATGIEAFF. Written as DNA, the CDR3 is TGTGCCAGCAGTGCTACAGGGATTGAAGCTTTCTTT.

The J gene is TRBJ2-7, the V gene TRBV14; D is perhaps TRBD1 or TRBD2 (5 bases each). Trimming left V 7 bases short and J 2 bases short, with 21 bases between. This CDR3 is 16 amino acids long. CDR1 is SGHDN, CDR2 FVKESK, per germline. CDR3 sequence reads: CASTAWGTPNPYEQYF. Written as DNA, the CDR3 is TGTGCCAGCACCGCATGGGGGACCCCGAATCCCTACGAGCAGTACTTC.

The chain has TRBV5-4 and TRBJ2-3; 10 nucleotides align to TRBD1. CDR1 is SGHNT, CDR2 YYREEE, per germline (reference sequence). The length of the CDR3 is 15 residues. Trimming removed 4 bases from V and 5 bases from J; junction bases left unmatched: 7. The CDR3 DNA sequence: TGTGCCAGCAGCCCCTGGACAGGGGGTAGAGATACGCAGTATTTT. It yields the protein CASSPWTGGRDTQYF.

This sequence joins TRBV15 and TRBJ2-1; perhaps TRBD2 as D (5 bases). Germline V CDR1 and CDR2: LNHNV, YYDKDF (reference sequence). With 1 base removed from V and 7 bases from J, the gap between germline ends came to 11 bases. The CDR3 has 14 amino acids. DNA for the CDR3: TGTGCCACCAGCAGAGGAGGGAGTTCGAATGAGCAGTTCTTC. It specifies CATSRGGSSNEQFF.